Listed below are T cell receptor beta chains from one sample, sequenced in a study of shared clonotypes between healthy human individuals. The data were produced by immunoSEQ multiplex PCR, yet TCRdb's version contains in-frame clones alone and is incomplete. The table records over a million clones, around 74% of them present only once. What was sequenced was memory CD4+ T cells sorted from blood. The origin of the receptors is a man aged 18 to 29 in good health. The CDR3 runs from the conserved cysteine through the conserved F or W. The order of the fields is clone size, J gene, D gene, V gene, CDR3 DNA, CDR3 protein. The D gene is left open where the match is weak. Clone size is shown for a subset of rows, as once, few, many or a class of expanded clone.

. TRBJ1-1 . TRBV28 TGTGCCAGCAGTTTGGCCCAACGGAACACTGAAGCTTTCTTT CASSLAQRNTEAFF
. TRBJ2-5 . TRBV7-2 TGTGCCTCTGCTAAGGGGACCCAGTACTTC CASAKGTQYF
. TRBJ2-1 TRBD1 TRBV19 TGTGCCAGTAGTAGGGACAGGAGCTCCTACAATGAGCAGTTCTTC CASSRDRSSYNEQFF
. TRBJ1-1 . TRBV18 TGTGCCAGCTCGGCAACAGGGAACACTGAAGCTTTCTTT CASSATGNTEAFF
. TRBJ1-5 TRBD1 TRBV19 TGTGCCAGTAACGGACAGGGGAATCAGCCCCAGCATTTT CASNGQGNQPQHF
. TRBJ1-2 . TRBV30 TGTGCCTGGCCCGGGACAAGTTATGGCTACACCTTC CAWPGTSYGYTF
. TRBJ2-5 . TRBV9 TGTGCCAGCAGCGTAGTTTCTCGCGAGACCCAGTACTTC CASSVVSRETQYF
. TRBJ2-2 . TRBV18 TGTGCCAGCTCACCAGGGAGCAACACCGGGGAGCTGTTTTTT CASSPGSNTGELFF
. TRBJ2-7 . TRBV5-8 TGTGCCAGCAGCTTTGCAAAAGGGGGATCCCCGGGGCCGTACGAGCAGTACTTC CASSFAKGGSPGPYEQYF
once TRBJ2-3 TRBD2 TRBV5-1 TGCGCCAGCAGCTTGGCGAGCGGGAGATGGGATACGCAGTATTTT CASSLASGRWDTQYF
. TRBJ2-3 . TRBV12-5 TGTGCTAGTGGTTTGGTACCGAGACAGTCCACAGATACGCAGTATTTT CASGLVPRQSTDTQYF
. TRBJ2-7 TRBD1 TRBV10-3 TGTGCCATCAGTTCCGGGACAGAGGCTTCATACGAGCAGTACTTC CAISSGTEASYEQYF
. TRBJ2-3 TRBD2 TRBV5-1 TGCGCCAGCAGCTTGGCGGGACTAGCGAAGCTAAGCACAGATACGCAGTATTTT CASSLAGLAKLSTDTQYF
. TRBJ1-1 . TRBV5-1 TGCGCCAGCAGCTTGGATCGGTCTGGGCGAGCTTTCTTT CASSLDRSGRAFF